This T cell receptor beta chain derives from a study of cytomegalovirus exposure and HLA in healthy donors listed by TCRdb under 2017. A note on the overall study: An earlier analysis of roughly 500 of the donors reported approximately 300 Gb of sequence data and approximately 120 million unique TCR beta sequences obtained from some 170 million T cells. Donor age, sex, ethnicity and CMV serostatus were compiled alongside the repertoire data. The study aimed to test whether cataloging public T cell receptors could reveal signatures of past pathogen exposure. Rather than drawing on any new phenotypic data, the later analysis identified candidate immune exposures from TCR beta sequences and the way those sequences occurred across donors. Several DR-DQ haplotypes were handled as single units for association and clustering because linkage in the cohort was strong. The study used immunosequencing to profile the T cell repertoires of approximately 630 subjects and linked those repertoires to cytomegalovirus serostatus. A later genetic analysis used genome-wide SNP genotypes for about 65% of the 666 donors, treating that subset as a discovery cohort. Every repertoire in the discovery cohort had been generated on one and the same sequencing platform. Of the roughly 400 genotyped donors, about 80% fell in the genetic ancestry cluster associated with self-reported Caucasian donors. In a later analysis, previously published TCR beta repertoires from 666 donors were re-analyzed and high-resolution HLA genotyping was added so that TCR occurrence patterns could be studied. An early release covering approximately 600 HLA-typed donors comprised about 310 gigabases of sequencing data and 85 million or so unique TCR sequences. Besides the first cohort of about 730 subjects, a separate validation cohort made up of 120 different subjects was used. To predict cytomegalovirus infection status, the study brought together high-throughput TCR immunosequencing, statistical association of individual TCRs with disease status, and machine learning. In an earlier analysis of a few hundred of the donors, high-throughput TCR beta sequencing was used to judge whether each TCR beta V gene segment behaved as functional or pseudogenic. HLA typing included class I and class II loci at four-digit resolution. On average, roughly 240,000 unique TCR beta nucleotide sequences were sequenced per donor among a few hundred genotyped donors of the cohort, with roughly 18% of those sequences being non-productive. The number of donors typed differed by locus, with about 629-640 for A, B, C, DRB1 and DQB1, around 500 for DQA1, over 600 for DPA1, and 450 to 480 for DPB1. Findings and caveats that apply to the study as a whole: For the cohort, immune exposure information was limited to CMV serostatus. According to the authors, the approach could potentially be generalized to other disease states and immunological phenotypes. A further reported finding was that TCR beta sequences accurately predicted the HLA-A and HLA-B alleles for most subjects in the first cohort. In a later analysis, the rate of TCR association differed among HLA loci, with DRB1 alleles having the most associated TCRs and HLA-C alleles having the fewest. An earlier analysis of 587 of the donors showed that most TCR beta V segments appeared in productive rearrangements either about 87% or about 30% of the time, which broadly matched IMGT annotations. The presence/absence analyses assumed that sequencing depth was roughly uniform across donors, and that assumption may not be true. Some IMGT-functional V segments, including TRBV6-2 and TRBV6-3, could not be distinguished by the 87-base-pair reads and were therefore excluded. A later genetic analysis associated a missense DCLRE1C variant with V-gene and J-gene trimming of TCR beta chains, and an independent cohort replicated the association. A few of the identified cytomegalovirus-associated TCR beta chains were confirmed in vitro to be specific for cytomegalovirus antigens. Because HLA typing was missing for some donors at each locus, association tests included only the typed subset. Approximately 18 rarely observed V segments, including chromosome 9 orphons, were excluded from the earlier analysis of several hundred of the donors because counts were too low. When HLA alleles, especially DR and DQ, strongly co-occurred, TCR associations were difficult to assign to individual alleles. The study listed approximately 150 TCR beta chains as associated with cytomegalovirus. According to a later analysis, parvovirus B19, influenza, CMV and Epstein-Barr virus appeared linked to several top co-occurrence clusters. The cohort was sequenced for TCR beta chains only, and without alpha or paired-chain data the features that could be detected were limited. The classifier was reported to diagnose cytomegalovirus status with high specificity and sensitivity in both the original and validation cohorts. Specific HLA alleles were associated with 15,000 to 20,000 TCR beta sequences at a false discovery rate of 0.05 in a later analysis. A later analysis found that HLA-associated TCR beta chains were more clonally expanded and had lower generation probabilities than equally common non-associated chains. Compared with the approximately 670-donor mean, donors in an Asian-associated ancestry cluster had fewer N-insertions in productive TCRs, according to a later genetic analysis. Linkage disequilibrium might explain the correlated functional status among segregating V segments, but an unknown experimental factor could not be ruled out. While some public TCRs were present in many individuals, most TCR sequences turned up only very rarely across donors. A later analysis found that most CMV-associated TCR beta chains appeared HLA-restricted, with HLA associations seemingly driven largely by CMV exposure. A cluster of highly shared sequence variants was judged likely to be a technical artifact of the sequencing pipeline.

Library preparation was by the immunoSEQ multiplex PCR assay. A mixture of 60 forward primers for TCR Vbeta segments and 13 reverse primers for TCR Jbeta segments was used in the multiplex PCR. Amplification of the CDR3 region of rearranged TCR beta genes was performed with a multiplex PCR assay on genomic DNA. The amplified TCR beta libraries were sequenced on the Illumina HiSeq System as 87-base-pair reads. Per the original workflow: A later analysis tallied around 82 million unique TCR beta chains across the 640 or so repertoires, and some 10 million of those chains were shared by two or more donors. A nearest-neighbor algorithm error-corrected the raw reads and collapsed the reads into unique sequences, merging closely related sequences to remove PCR and sequencing errors. To assign V, D and J gene segments, CDR3 sequences were aligned to IMGT reference sequences. Each retained sequence needed at least a six-nucleotide match to both a V gene segment and a J gene segment. Rearrangements were classified as productive when the CDR3 lacked stop codons and remained in frame with V and J, and all other rearrangements were classified as non-productive. Following IMGT convention, CDR3 was defined as the stretch from the second conserved V-encoded cysteine to the conserved J-encoded phenylalanine. Sequences without an unambiguous match to a single V gene segment were excluded from the earlier analysis of about 600 of the donors. In an earlier analysis of almost 600 of the donors, a V segment was called functional when productive rearrangements were above 56.7%, and segregating when the standard deviation between donors exceeded 5%. To diagnose cytomegalovirus status from the catalog of TCR beta chain sequences, a statistical classification framework was built. A later analysis assigned V and J genes by comparing TCR nucleotide sequences with IMGT/GENE-DB human TR gene sequences. A later analysis assigned CDR3 sequences and most-parsimonious VDJ recombination scenarios with the TCRdist pipeline. A later analysis defined each TCR beta chain by its CDR3 amino acid sequence plus V-gene family, and excluded reads lacking a unique V-gene family. A later analysis removed nearly 600 highly shared, low-generation-probability nucleotide sequences to deal with suspected cross-contamination and a sequencing artifact. In a later analysis, a clonal expansion index was calculated for each public chain from normalized within-repertoire ranks of inferred template counts. In a later analysis, generation probabilities were computed using a VDJ recombination model fitted to out-of-frame rearrangements, and the results were checked against IGoR. A later analysis scored TCR-TCR, TCR-HLA and TCR-CMV co-occurrence with hypergeometric tests, applying a repertoire-size bias correction to TCR pairs. False discovery rates were estimated in a later analysis by permuting HLA or CMV assignments 20 times. In a later analysis, co-occurring TCRs were grouped using DBSCAN, with TCRdist sequence similarity added in when clustering inside HLA-allele-positive subsets. Co-occurrence clustering excluded repertoires with fewer than 30,000 or more than 120,000 public chains, plus five with anomalous nucleotide sharing. This immuneACCESS table, as held by TCRdb, lists in-frame sequences with V and J called but not all clones. Of the missing ones, under half trace to an unresolved V gene in checked studies; the others have no known cause. V and J calls and clone size follow that table, whereas D and trimming were derived from the DNA. The sample table contains around 94,000 clones; only one count was recorded for around 66% of them. The top ten clones comprise under 5% of the sample.

Concerning this clone: Its binding antigen is unknown. No per-base quality is available; no much larger clone lies one base away.

The germline ends are 8 bases apart after V is trimmed by 4 bases and J by 3 bases. As encoded in the germline V gene, CDR1 is SNHLY while CDR2 is FYNNEI. The CDR3 sequence holds 13 residues, the cysteine and phenylalanine included. Solely the CDR3 DNA is kept, with 39 bases framed from the first base. The cohort was made up of 650 to 700 healthy bone marrow donors. At the time of sampling, every cohort member was nominally healthy, though immune exposures that went unrecorded were likely present. The donor tested CMV seronegative, placing the donor among the 350 or so seronegative members of the cohort. A peripheral blood sample was provided by each donor, and peripheral blood mononuclear cells were used for TCR beta sequencing. Genomic DNA was extracted from the blood cell samples with the Qiagen DNeasy Blood Extraction Kit.

Sequences were obtained from PBMCs. The chain was built from TRBV2 and TRBJ2-3; there is no confident call for the D gene. This TCR came from a man in his thirties or forties in good health and CMV-seronegative. The CDR3 corresponds to CASSVGETDTQYF. The DNA reads as follows: TGTGCCAGCAGTGTAGGAGAGACAGATACGCAGTATTTT.